Below are 27 T cell receptor beta chains sequenced from a single sample in a study of CD8 T cells in Susac syndrome. After extraction with the RNeasy kit, about 0.45 to 1 ug of the RNA was reverse transcribed using random hexamers. TCRdb passed the immunoSEQ multiplex PCR reads through MiXCR, listing each CDR3 protein once. The table has approximately 160,000 distinct CDR3 sequences, approximately 95% seen once; the top ten hold 0.1% to 0.15%. Source material: CD4+ T cells from PBMCs. All receptors derive from a human donor with Susac syndrome.

The chain has TRBV9 and TRBJ2-1; D uncertain. The ends were cut back, 1 base at V and 8 bases at J, with 22 bases in the middle. The germline V gene encodes CDR1 SGDLS and CDR2 YYNGEE. This CDR3 has 17 residues. Written as DNA, the CDR3 is TGTGCCAGCAGCGTACGTGGCGGTGGGCCGACCGCCCATGAGCAGTTCTTC. It yields the protein CASSVRGGGPTAHEQFF.

The genes are TRBV28 and TRBJ1-5; D not certain. Germline CDR1 MDHEN, CDR2 SYDVKM. The V gene lost 2 bases and the J gene lost 6 bases, with 14 bases spanning the gap. The CDR3 totals 15 residues. The CDR3 DNA reads TGTGCCAGCAGTTTAGCGGCCAAGGAGGGTCAGCCCCAGCATTTT. This codes for CASSLAAKEGQPQHF.

The J gene is TRBJ2-1, the V gene TRBV29-1; maybe TRBD2 (6 bases). V was pared by 5 bases and J by 5 bases, with 13 bases between. Germline V gene sequence: CDR1 SQVTM, CDR2 ANQGSEA. The CDR3 totals 13 residues. The CDR3: CSVWSGRNNEQFF. The CDR3 DNA sequence: TGCAGCGTTTGGAGCGGGCGGAACAATGAGCAGTTCTTC.

This chain uses TRBV29-1 with TRBJ2-7, with D perhaps TRBD2 (5 bases). The germline V gene encodes CDR1 SQVTM and CDR2 ANQGSEA. This CDR3 comprises 11 residues. The V end lost 4 bases, the J end lost 4 bases, and 8 bases lay between the germline ends. DNA of the CDR3: TGCAGCGTTGTCGGGGTTTACGAGCAGTACTTC. The encoded protein is CSVVGVYEQYF.

This sequence joins TRBV7-8 and TRBJ2-2; 8 bases fit TRBD1. This CDR3 is built from 17 residues. V dropped 1 base and J dropped 6; count of bases not matched to a gene: 10. Looked up from germline, CDR1 is SGHVS and CDR2 is FQNEAQ. The CDR3 reads CASSLVIIKDRAGELFF. CDR3 nucleotide sequence: TGTGCCAGCAGCTTAGTGATCATTAAGGACAGGGCCGGGGAGCTGTTTTTT. Drawing the rest from reference TRBV7-8 and TRBJ2-2, the complete variable domain is GAGVSQSPRYKVAKRGQDVALRCDPISGHVSLFWYQQALGQGPEFLTYFQNEAQLDKSGLPSDRFFAERPEGSVSTLKIQRTQQEDSAVYLCASSLVIIKDRAGELFFGEGSRLTVL.

This clonotype was counted a few times. V usage is TRBV2 and J usage is TRBJ2-3, with unresolved D. Germline CDR1 reads SNHLY; CDR2 reads FYNNEI. CDR3 size: 14 residues. The V end lost 6 bases, the J end lost 4 bases, and 14 bases lay between the germline ends. CDR3: CASSLGQAADTQYF. The CDR3 coding sequence is TGTGCCAGCAGCTTAGGCCAAGCAGCAGATACGCAGTATTTT.

This chain uses TRBV6-5 with TRBJ2-1; the match to TRBD2 covers 9 bases. Germline V lookup: CDR1 MNHEY, CDR2 SVGAGI. The junction had 12 bases not matched to a gene; V was cut back by 2 bases and J by 4 bases. The CDR3 length is 18 residues. The CDR3 is CASSYMGGGRAGYNEQFF. CDR3 DNA sequence: TGTGCCAGCAGTTACATGGGCGGCGGGAGGGCGGGGTACAATGAGCAGTTCTTC.

V is TRBV19 and J is TRBJ2-5; 8 bases align to TRBD2. Unmatched junction bases numbered 4, after V lost 4 bases and J lost 6 bases. CDR3 length equals 13 residues. Germline V gene data show CDR1 as LNHDA and CDR2 as SQIVND (reference sequence). The CDR3: CASSRVSGKTQYF. The CDR3 region has the DNA TGTGCCAGTAGTAGGGTTAGCGGGAAGACCCAGTACTTC.

The chain links TRBV24-1 to TRBJ2-7; D gene ambiguous. V shed 4 bases and J shed 3 bases, with 9 bases lying between them. The length of the CDR3 is 13 residues. CDR1 KGHDR and CDR2 SFDVKD come from the germline V gene. In DNA form, the CDR3 reads TGTGCCACCAGTGACTCACACGGCTACGAGCAGTACTTC. This gives the protein CATSDSHGYEQYF.

The rearrangement links TRBV7-2 to TRBJ2-1; 8 positions agree with TRBD2. The CDR3 is 15 residues long. Germline CDR1 SGHTA, CDR2 FQGNSA. The trim removed 2 bases at V and 7 bases at J, leaving 7 bases unmatched. CDR3 in amino acids: CASSLNGRAQNEQFF. CDR3 bases: TGTGCCAGCAGCTTAAACGGGAGGGCCCAGAATGAGCAGTTCTTC. The whole variable domain, remainder taken from reference TRBV7-2 and TRBJ2-1, is GAGVSQSPSNKVTEKGKDVELRCDPISGHTALYWYRQSLGQGLEFLIYFQGNSAPDKSGLPSDRFSAERTGGSVSTLTIQRTQQEDSAVYLCASSLNGRAQNEQFFGPGTRLTVL.

The V gene is TRBV3-1, the J gene TRBJ2-7; 7 bases line up with TRBD2. With V trimmed by 0 bases and J by 2 bases, 10 bases remained unmatched. Germline V gene data show CDR1 as LGHDT and CDR2 as YNNKEL (reference sequence). The CDR3 sequence is 17 residues long. CDR3 sequence: CASSQDRRGEQPYEQYV. The CDR3 DNA reads TGTGCCAGCAGCCAAGATCGTCGGGGGGAACAGCCCTACGAGCAGTACGTC.

V gene TRBV12-3 or TRBV12-4 combines with J gene TRBJ2-1; D may be TRBD2 (7 bases). The ends were cut back, 7 bases at V and 12 bases at J, with 22 bases in the middle. CDR3 length equals 14 residues. The CDR3 loop is CASKSLADPGVQFF. In DNA, the CDR3 is TGTGCCAGCAAATCCCTAGCGGACCCAGGGGTGCAGTTCTTC.

This chain joins TRBV20-1 and TRBJ1-5, with 10 bases fitting TRBD1. This CDR3 is 15 amino acids long. Trimming took 3 bases from V and 5 from J; bases not matched to a gene: 7. From germline, CDR1 is DFQATT and CDR2 SNEGSKA (reference sequence). CDR3 protein: CSARSRQGAYQPQHF. Written as DNA, the CDR3 is TGCAGTGCTAGGTCTCGACAGGGGGCCTATCAGCCCCAGCATTTT.

The chain uses TRBV4-3 and TRBJ2-4; tentatively, D is TRBD1 (5 bases). The CDR3 is 16 amino acids. CDR1 and CDR2 (germline): LGHNA, YSLEER. Trimming shortened V by 0 bases and J by 4 bases, and 13 bases separated the two germline ends. The CDR3, as DNA: TGCGCCAGCAGCCAAGATCGCCGGACACCGAAAAACATTCAGTACTTC. Its translation: CASSQDRRTPKNIQYF.

The V gene is TRBV7-9, the J gene TRBJ2-7; D is ambiguous. Germline CDR1 SEHNR, CDR2 FQNEAQ (reference sequence). This CDR3 contains 16 residues. Between the trimmed V and J ends, which lost 5 bases and 0 bases, there was a span of 17 bases. The CDR3 loop is CASSHPGRQNSYEQYF. As DNA, the CDR3 is TGTGCCAGCAGCCATCCAGGCAGACAAAACTCCTACGAGCAGTACTTC.

The CDR3 sequence is CASSLVGALGAFF. The CDR3 DNA follows: TGTGCCAGCAGCTTAGTGGGGGCATTAGGTGCTTTCTTT. The chain uses TRBV7-9 and TRBJ1-1, with D possibly TRBD1 on 6 matching bases. The CDR3 is 13 amino acids. Trimming stripped 1 base from V and 11 bases from J, with 14 bases between. CDR1 and CDR2 from the germline V gene are SEHNR and FQNEAQ (reference sequence).

The rearrangement joins TRBV29-1 to TRBJ2-1; D possibly corresponds to TRBD2 (5 bases). In germline, CDR1 is SQVTM, CDR2 ANQGSEA. Deletions cut 5 bases from V and 1 base from J, with 6 bases between. This CDR3 has 12 residues. Here the CDR3 DNA reads TGCAGCGTTCGGGATTCCTACAATGAGCAGTTCTTC. Its translation is CSVRDSYNEQFF.

This chain links TRBV20-1 with TRBJ2-2; the D is unclear. V was clipped by 0 bases and J by 5 bases, with 10 bases between them. The CDR3 contains 14 residues. Germline assignment: CDR1 DFQATT and CDR2 SNEGSKA (reference sequence). The CDR3: CSARDLVGTGELFF. The CDR3 bases are TGCAGTGCTAGAGATCTGGTGGGGACCGGGGAGCTGTTTTTT.

V gene TRBV2 combines with J gene TRBJ2-4, with a possible D match to TRBD1 (5 bases). The CDR3 sequence is 13 residues long. Germline assignment: CDR1 SNHLY and CDR2 FYNNEI. V lost 6 bases, J lost 12 bases, and 18 bases lay in between. The CDR3 bases are TGTGCCAGCAGGACAGCTAAACATTCCCGTCAGTACTTC. It yields the protein CASRTAKHSRQYF.

The chain employs TRBV5-6 and TRBJ1-1; D is undetermined. Germline V gene sequence: CDR1 SGHDT, CDR2 YYEEEE. V lost 4 bases and J 0 bases, leaving 10 bases between the germline ends. The CDR3 sequence is 14 residues long. CDR3 bases: TGTGCCAGCAGCATACAGCGTCTGAACACTGAAGCTTTCTTT. Translated, it gives CASSIQRLNTEAFF.

The chain joins TRBV20-1 to TRBJ2-3; possibly TRBD1 for D (5 bases). Germline values: CDR1 DFQATT, CDR2 SNEGSKA (reference sequence). This CDR3 is 15 amino acids long. Trimming left V 5 bases short and J 1 base short, with 16 bases between. CDR3 sequence (DNA): TGCAGTGCTTCTGAATCACAAGGGGGCACAGATACGCAGTATTTT. Amino acids: CSASESQGGTDTQYF.

With regard to this clonotype: A single base separates this from a much larger clone, so it may be a read error. This chain links TRBV12-3 or TRBV12-4 with TRBJ2-2; D ambiguous. Trimming cost V 2 bases and J 3 bases, with 1 base left between them. The CDR3 is 12 amino acids. As DNA, the CDR3 is TGTGCCAGCAGTTTATACACCGGGGAGCTGTTTTTT. Translating it yields CASSLYTGELFF.

The CDR3 DNA reads as TGCAGTGCAAGGGGTGCCCAGGGATTAACAGATACGCAGTATTTT. Translation: CSARGAQGLTDTQYF. The chain combines TRBV20-1 with TRBJ2-3; possibly TRBD1 for D (5 bases). Germline CDR1 reads DFQATT; CDR2 reads SNEGSKA (reference sequence). The V gene lost 6 bases and the J gene lost 3 bases, with 19 bases spanning the gap. This CDR3 region has 15 residues.

The V call is TRBV5-1, the J call TRBJ2-7, with TRBD2 matching over 7 bases. V shed 2 bases, J shed 1 base, and the junction held 6 bases outside the gene matches. The CDR3 totals 15 residues. Germline loops: CDR1 SGHRS, CDR2 YFSETQ. The CDR3 protein is CASSLRAGSSYEQYV. The CDR3 bases are TGCGCCAGCAGCTTACGAGCGGGGAGTTCCTACGAGCAGTACGTC.

The rearrangement links TRBV20-1 to TRBJ2-5; 7 bases align to TRBD1. From germline, CDR1 is DFQATT and CDR2 SNEGSKA (reference sequence). Unmatched junction bases numbered 12, after V lost 0 bases and J lost 5 bases. CDR3 length: 16 residues. The CDR3 reads CSARDDTKGQWETQYF. The DNA for the CDR3 is TGCAGTGCTAGAGATGACACCAAGGGACAGTGGGAGACCCAGTACTTC.

V gene TRBV18 combines with J gene TRBJ2-1, with TRBD2 matching 12 bases. CDR3 length: 15 residues. The V gene end was trimmed by 6 bases and the J gene end by 9 bases; junction bases not matched to a gene: 9. The germline V gene encodes CDR1 KGHSH and CDR2 LQKENI. The chain's CDR3 is CASSFPTSGSGEQFF. The CDR3 coding sequence is TGTGCCAGCTCGTTTCCGACTAGCGGGAGTGGTGAGCAGTTCTTC.

The chain recombines TRBV3-1 with TRBJ2-5; D is tentatively TRBD1 or TRBD2 (5 bases each). Trimming stripped 3 bases from V and 1 base from J, with 18 bases between. This CDR3 has 17 residues. Germline V gene data show CDR1 as LGHDT and CDR2 as YNNKEL (reference sequence). CDR3 residues: CASSQKAGTNSQETQYF. CDR3 in DNA: TGTGCCAGCAGCCAGAAGGCCGGGACCAACTCCCAAGAGACCCAGTACTTC.